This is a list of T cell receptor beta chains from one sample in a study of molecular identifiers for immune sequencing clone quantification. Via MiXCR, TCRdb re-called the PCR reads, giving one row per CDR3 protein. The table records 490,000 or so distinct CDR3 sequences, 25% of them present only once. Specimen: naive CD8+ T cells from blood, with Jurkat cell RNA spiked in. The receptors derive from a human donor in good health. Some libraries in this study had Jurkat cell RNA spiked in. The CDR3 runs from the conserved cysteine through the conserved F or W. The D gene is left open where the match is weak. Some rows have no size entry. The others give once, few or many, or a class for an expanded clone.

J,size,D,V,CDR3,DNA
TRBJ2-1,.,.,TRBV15,CATSRDRAPRVYNEQFF,TGTGCCACCAGCAGAGATCGGGCACCGCGGGTCTACAATGAGCAGTTCTTC
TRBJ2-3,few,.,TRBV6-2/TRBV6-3,CASRPVRGADTQYF,TGTGCCAGCAGGCCGGTCAGGGGGGCAGATACGCAGTATTTT
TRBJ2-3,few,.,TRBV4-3,CASSQVPGDTQYF,TGCGCCAGCAGCCAAGTTCCCGGGGATACGCAGTATTTT
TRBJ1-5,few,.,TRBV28,CASSWGTSNQPQHF,TGTGCCAGCAGTTGGGGGACAAGCAATCAGCCCCAGCATTTT
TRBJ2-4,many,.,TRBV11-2,CASSLATPREPHGHF,TGTGCCAGCAGCTTAGCCACCCCCCGTGAACCCCACGGGCACTTC
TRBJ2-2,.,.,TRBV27,CACSQIDKGYTGEPFF,TGTGCCTGCAGTCAAATCGACAAGGGCTACACCGGGGAGCCGTTTTTT
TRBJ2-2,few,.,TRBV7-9,CASTHSGGAGTGELFF,TGTGCCAGCACCCATTCGGGCGGGGCGGGCACCGGGGAGCTGTTTTTT
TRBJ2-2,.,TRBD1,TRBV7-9,CASSLAGTGSSVSTGELFF,TGTGCCAGCAGCCTTGCCGGGACAGGGTCGTCGGTGAGCACCGGGGAGCTGTTTTTT
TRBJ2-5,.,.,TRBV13,CASSLRGLEETQYF,TGTGCCAGCAGCTTACGGGGTTTAGAGGAGACCCAGTACTTC
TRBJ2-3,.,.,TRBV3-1,CASSPPGSVDTQYF,TGTGCCAGCAGCCCCCCTGGCAGCGTAGATACGCAGTATTTT
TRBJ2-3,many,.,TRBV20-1,CSASRSDTQYF,TGCAGTGCTAGTCGCTCGGATACGCAGTATTTT
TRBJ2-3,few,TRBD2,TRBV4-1,CASSQEGTSLADTQYF,TGCGCCAGCAGCCAAGAGGGGACTAGCTTAGCAGATACGCAGTATTTT
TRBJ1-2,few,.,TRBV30,CAWSGGFPGYTF,TGTGCCTGGAGTGGAGGATTTCCTGGCTACACCTTC
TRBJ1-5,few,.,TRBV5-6,CASSLWGAYNQPQHF,TGTGCCAGCAGCTTGTGGGGGGCCTACAATCAGCCCCAGCATTTT
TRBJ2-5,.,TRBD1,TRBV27,CASSPLVVQGLEEPPYF,TGTGCCAGCAGCCCTCTCGTTGTACAGGGGCTTGAAGAGCCCCCGTACTTC
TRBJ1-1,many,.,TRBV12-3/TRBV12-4,CASSSTRAFF,TGTGCCAGCAGTTCGACGCGGGCTTTCTTT
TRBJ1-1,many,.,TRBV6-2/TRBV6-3,CASSYSTTHLDTEAFF,TGTGCCAGCAGTTACTCGACTACCCACCTTGACACTGAAGCTTTCTTT
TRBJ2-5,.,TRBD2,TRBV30,CAWRRLAEQETQYF,TGTGCCTGGAGACGACTAGCGGAGCAAGAGACCCAGTACTTC
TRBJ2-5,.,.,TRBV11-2,CASSLMGEGTQYF,TGTGCCAGCAGCTTAATGGGGGAAGGGACCCAGTACTTC
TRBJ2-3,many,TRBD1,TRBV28,CASSKQGAILRDTQYF,TGTGCCAGCAGTAAACAGGGGGCGATTTTGAGAGATACGCAGTATTTT
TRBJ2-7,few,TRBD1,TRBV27,CASSQWTGGYEQYF,TGTGCCAGCAGTCAATGGACAGGGGGGTACGAGCAGTACTTC
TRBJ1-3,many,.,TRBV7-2,CASSYYTSGNTIYF,TGTGCCAGCAGTTACTACACCTCTGGAAACACCATATATTTT
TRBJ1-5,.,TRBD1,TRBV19,CASSIVTGSNQPQHF,TGTGCCAGTAGTATAGTGACAGGGAGTAATCAGCCCCAGCATTTT
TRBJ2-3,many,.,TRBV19,CATAGGHTDTQYF,TGTGCCACCGCCGGCGGACACACAGATACGCAGTATTTT
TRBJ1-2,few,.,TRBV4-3,CASSETPGISNYGYTF,TGCGCCAGCAGCGAAACTCCTGGGATCTCTAACTATGGCTACACCTTC
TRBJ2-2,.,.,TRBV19,CASSIMGRLNTGELFF,TGTGCCAGTAGTATAATGGGCAGGTTGAACACCGGGGAGCTGTTTTTT
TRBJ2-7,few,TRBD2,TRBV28,CASSYSGGTSEQYF,TGTGCCAGCAGCTACTCGGGGGGTACTAGCGAGCAGTACTTC
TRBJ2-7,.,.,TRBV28,CASSHKFETYEQYF,TGTGCCAGCAGTCACAAATTTGAGACCTACGAGCAGTACTTC
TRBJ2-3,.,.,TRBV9,CASSMTLDTSEDTQYF,TGTGCCAGCAGCATGACCCTGGACACCTCAGAAGATACGCAGTATTTT
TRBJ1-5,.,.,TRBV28,CASGLPLGRVGVDQPQHF,TGTGCCAGCGGTTTACCCCTGGGACGGGTAGGGGTCGATCAGCCCCAGCATTTT
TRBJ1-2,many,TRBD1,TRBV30,CAWTDRGNGYTF,TGTGCCTGGACCGACAGGGGTAATGGCTACACCTTC
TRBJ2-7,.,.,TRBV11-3,CASSLGPGYPYEQYF,TGTGCCAGCAGCTTAGGGCCGGGGTATCCCTACGAGCAGTACTTC
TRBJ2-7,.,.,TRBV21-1,CASIYGLLRGKEYEQYF,TGTGCCAGCATCTACGGGTTGCTCAGGGGGAAGGAGTACGAGCAGTACTTC
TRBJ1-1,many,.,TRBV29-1,CSVEAYKLGGRDTEAFF,TGCAGCGTTGAAGCTTATAAACTGGGGGGTAGGGACACTGAAGCTTTCTTT
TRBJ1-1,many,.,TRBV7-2,CASSLDIGTEAFF,TGTGCCAGCAGCTTAGACATAGGGACTGAAGCTTTCTTT
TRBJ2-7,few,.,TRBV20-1,CSARVSGFSGSYEQYF,TGCAGTGCTAGAGTCTCTGGGTTCAGTGGGTCCTACGAGCAGTACTTC
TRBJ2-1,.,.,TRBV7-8,CASSPTPPTSNEQFF,TGTGCCAGCAGCCCCACCCCCCCCACGTCAAATGAGCAGTTCTTC
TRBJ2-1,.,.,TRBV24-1,CATSEPGWYNEQFF,TGTGCCACCAGTGAGCCAGGGTGGTATAATGAGCAGTTCTTC
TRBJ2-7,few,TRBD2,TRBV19,CASSIRSSGYSYEQYF,TGTGCCAGTAGTATAAGGTCTAGCGGGTACTCCTACGAGCAGTACTTC
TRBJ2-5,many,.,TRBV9,CASSGSSSRRPYF,TGTGCCAGCAGCGGTTCGTCGAGTAGACGGCCCTACTTC
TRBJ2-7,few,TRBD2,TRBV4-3,CASSPFDGRDEQYF,TGCGCCAGCAGCCCCTTTGACGGGAGGGACGAGCAGTACTTC
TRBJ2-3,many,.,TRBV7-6,CASSFEGGQSDTQYF,TGTGCCAGCAGCTTCGAGGGGGGACAATCAGATACGCAGTATTTT
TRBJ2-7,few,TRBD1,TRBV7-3,CASSLTGTGTSSTYEQYF,TGTGCCAGCAGCTTAACCGGGACAGGGACAAGCAGTACCTACGAGCAGTACTTC
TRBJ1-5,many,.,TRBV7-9,CASSHTAQPQHF,TGTGCCAGCAGCCACACAGCTCAGCCCCAGCATTTT
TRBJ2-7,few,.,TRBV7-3,CASSLSPGPFYEQYF,TGTGCCAGCAGCTTATCTCCAGGGCCGTTCTACGAGCAGTACTTC
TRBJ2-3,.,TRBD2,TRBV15,CATSRDQYTGGLGDTQYF,TGTGCCACCAGCAGAGATCAGTACACGGGAGGGCTAGGGGATACGCAGTATTTT
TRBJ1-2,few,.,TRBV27,CASSLSTEHPYGYTF,TGTGCCAGCAGTTTATCCACAGAACACCCCTATGGCTACACCTTC
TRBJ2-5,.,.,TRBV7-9,CASSSPNGPETQYF,TGTGCCAGCAGCTCTCCCAACGGTCCGGAGACCCAGTACTTC
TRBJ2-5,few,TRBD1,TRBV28,CASSFRSGQGRETQYF,TGTGCCAGCAGTTTCCGATCGGGACAGGGGAGAGAGACCCAGTACTTC
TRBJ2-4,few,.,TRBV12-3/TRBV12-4,CASSLGTLNIQYF,TGTGCCAGCAGTTTAGGGACTCTGAACATTCAGTACTTC
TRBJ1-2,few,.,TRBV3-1,CASSQRDGQRYGYTF,TGTGCCAGCAGCCAGAGAGACGGACAACGCTATGGCTACACCTTC
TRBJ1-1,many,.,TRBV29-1,CSVEVGATEAFF,TGCAGCGTTGAGGTAGGGGCCACTGAAGCTTTCTTT
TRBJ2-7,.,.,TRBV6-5,CASSYAGMEQYF,TGTGCCAGCAGTTACGCAGGGATGGAGCAGTACTTC
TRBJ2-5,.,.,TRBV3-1,CASSQDFQRNQETQYF,TGTGCCAGCAGCCAAGATTTTCAGCGGAACCAAGAGACCCAGTACTTC
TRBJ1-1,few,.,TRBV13,CASSLGQASKREAFF,TGTGCCAGCAGCTTAGGGCAGGCCTCTAAACGGGAAGCTTTCTTT
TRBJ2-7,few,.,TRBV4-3,CASSQGEGTEQYF,TGCGCCAGCAGCCAAGGAGAAGGGACCGAGCAGTACTTC
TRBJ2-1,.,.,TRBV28,CASTHSGVRFF,TGTGCCAGCACCCACTCTGGGGTGCGGTTCTTC
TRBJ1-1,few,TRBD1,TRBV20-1,CSARDRGHGNTEAFF,TGCAGTGCTAGGGACAGGGGGCATGGGAACACTGAAGCTTTCTTT
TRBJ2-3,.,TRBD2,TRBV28,CPSSLCSEGLEVTQYF,TGTCCCAGCAGTTTATGCTCGGAGGGACTAGAGGTTACGCAGTATTTT
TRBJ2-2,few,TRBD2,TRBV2,CASSELLAGAGTGELFF,TGTGCCAGCAGTGAATTGCTAGCGGGAGCTGGGACCGGGGAGCTGTTTTTT